This TCR beta chain was profiled in a study of T cell changes during pregnancy in multiple sclerosis. TCRdb keeps only in-frame clones here, not all; method: immunoSEQ multiplex PCR. Of about 85,000 clones listed, about 89% are singletons. In germline, CDR1 is KGHSH, CDR2 LQKENI. The CDR3 consists of 15 residues. The germline V and J ends were trimmed by 1 base and 0 bases, with 7 bases remaining between them. The rearrangement joins TRBV18 to TRBJ1-3; maybe TRBD1 (6 bases). The specimen comprised peripheral blood, sampled in the first trimester of pregnancy. The receptor comes from a female donor with multiple sclerosis, enrolled in a pregnancy study. Here the CDR3 DNA reads TGTGCCAGCTCACCACAGGGGGTCTCTGGAAACACCATATATTTT. It yields the protein CASSPQGVSGNTIYF.